Listed here are 13 T cell receptor beta chains from one sample, sequenced in a study of PD-1 blockade in classical Hodgkin lymphoma. Each and every patient relapsed after autologous stem cell transplantation, and patients got differing brentuximab vedotin exposure. Profiling relied on immunoSEQ multiplex PCR, and the TCRdb table lists in-frame clones only, not all of them. There are approximately 99,000 clones in the sample; about 88% occur only once, and about 20% lies in the top ten. Sequencing used peripheral blood mononuclear cells (PBMCs), obtained before the second cycle of nivolumab. The receptors were sampled from a human donor with classical Hodgkin lymphoma.

V and J are TRBV16 and TRBJ1-1; 7 nucleotides line up with TRBD1. The germline V gene has CDR1 KGHSY and CDR2 FQNENV. The CDR3 has 18 residues. After removal of 4 bases from V and 2 bases from J, the junction contained 16 bases not matched to a gene. CDR3 sequence reads: CASSPRRGQQGSNTEAFF. The CDR3 nucleotides read TGTGCCAGCAGCCCCCGGAGGGGCCAACAGGGGAGTAACACTGAAGCTTTCTTT.

This rearrangement joins TRBV28 to TRBJ2-2; D ambiguous. CDR1 is MDHEN, CDR2 SYDVKM, per germline. The V gene lost 2 bases and the J gene lost 7 bases, with 8 bases spanning the gap. This CDR3 spans 13 amino acids. The CDR3 sequence: CASSLSAGGELFF. The CDR3, as DNA: TGTGCCAGCAGTTTAAGCGCTGGCGGGGAGCTGTTTTTT.

Here the CDR3 DNA reads TGTGCCAGCAGCTTAGGATTCGGGGGGGGCACAGATACGCAGTATTTT. Translation: CASSLGFGGGTDTQYF. This sequence joins TRBV11-2 and TRBJ2-3; 8 bases are a match to TRBD2. After removal of 1 base from V and 1 base from J, the junction contained 4 bases not matched to a gene. Germline CDR1 and CDR2: SGHAT and FQNNGV. The CDR3 has 16 residues.

The chain has TRBV18 and TRBJ2-5, with TRBD2 matching 7 bases. J gave up 3 bases and V 3 bases, and 1 base lay outside the gene matches. CDR1 is KGHSH, CDR2 LQKENI, per germline. The CDR3 spans 13 residues. This chain's CDR3 is CASSPGLEETQYF. DNA for the CDR3: TGTGCCAGCTCACCCGGACTAGAAGAGACCCAGTACTTC.

The chain links TRBV10-1 to TRBJ2-4; 10 bases agree with TRBD2. Germline V gives CDR1 WNHNN, CDR2 SYGVQD (reference sequence). V shed 4 bases and J 5 bases; nucleotides not matched to a gene: 2. The CDR3 has 14 amino acids. The CDR3 region is CASSAGTSENIQYF. CDR3 DNA sequence: TGCGCCAGCAGTGCCGGGACTAGCGAAAACATTCAGTACTTC.

The V and J genes are TRBV5-1 and TRBJ2-1; D unresolved. The CDR3 covers 16 residues. Germline V gene lookup returns CDR1 SGHRS and CDR2 YFSETQ. The V end lost 3 bases, the J end lost 4 bases, and 17 bases lay between the germline ends. CDR3 DNA: TGCGCCAGCAGCTCCCATATGAGAGGAACGTACAATGAGCAGTTCTTC. Residues: CASSSHMRGTYNEQFF.

This sequence joins TRBV28 and TRBJ1-1; D is unresolved. This CDR3 contains 14 residues. The V end lost 3 bases, the J end lost 0 bases, and 8 bases lay between the germline ends. From germline, CDR1 is MDHEN and CDR2 SYDVKM. CDR3 DNA: TGTGCCAGCAGTTTGCCACAGCTGAACACTGAAGCTTTCTTT. It translates to CASSLPQLNTEAFF.

The chain recombines TRBV4-1 with TRBJ1-2; weak D call: TRBD1 (5 bases). The germline V and J ends were trimmed by 0 bases and 4 bases, with 9 bases remaining between them. CDR1 is MGHRA and CDR2 is YSYEKL in the germline V gene. CDR3 length: 14 amino acids. DNA of the CDR3: TGCGCCAGCAGCCAAGATCAGGGTAGCTATGGCTACACCTTC. Translating gives CASSQDQGSYGYTF.

DNA of the CDR3: TGTGCCAGCCGGGACAGGACGAACGAGCAGTACTTC. Translated, it gives CASRDRTNEQYF. The rearrangement uses TRBV27 and TRBJ2-7; 8 nucleotides agree with TRBD1. The length of the CDR3 is 12 residues. V shed 8 bases, J shed 5 bases, and the junction held 5 bases outside the gene matches. Germline loops: CDR1 MNHEY, CDR2 SMNVEV (reference sequence).

This rearrangement joins TRBV5-5 to TRBJ2-3, with 8 bases identical to TRBD2. Germline V gene sequence: CDR1 SGHKS, CDR2 YYEKEE (reference sequence). The CDR3 loop spans 14 amino acids. V dropped 3 bases and J dropped 4; count of bases not matched to a gene: 4. CDR3 nucleotides: TGTGCCAGCAGCTCCAGCGGGAGCGCAGATACGCAGTATTTT. Translation: CASSSSGSADTQYF.

The V and J genes are TRBV28 and TRBJ2-7; D remains unclear. This CDR3 region has 16 residues. Trimming took off 5 bases at V and 4 bases at J, with 21 bases between the two ends. The germline V gene encodes CDR1 MDHEN and CDR2 SYDVKM. CDR3 sequence reads: CASSPPPGRSAYEQYF. In nucleotides, the CDR3 is TGTGCCAGCAGTCCCCCCCCTGGGCGTTCGGCTTACGAGCAGTACTTC. The full variable domain, in which reference TRBV28 and TRBJ2-7 provide the parts outside the CDR3, is DVKVTQSSRYLVKRTGEKVFLECVQDMDHENMFWYRQDPGLGLRLIYFSYDVKMKEKGDIPEGYSVSREKKERFSLILESASTNQTSMYLCASSPPPGRSAYEQYFGPGTRLTVT.

The chain has TRBV6-5 and TRBJ1-3; D possibly corresponds to TRBD1 (6 bases). CDR3 length equals 15 residues. The germline V gene has CDR1 MNHEY and CDR2 SVGAGI. Trimming took off 6 bases at V and 0 bases at J, with 12 bases between the two ends. CDR3 coding DNA: TGTGCCAGCAGCCAACAGGGATACTCTGGAAACACCATATATTTT. Translation: CASSQQGYSGNTIYF.

The chain recombines TRBV6-5 with TRBJ2-1; a weak D match, TRBD2 (5 bases). The CDR3 sequence is 13 residues long. Deletions cut 6 bases from V and 5 bases from J, with 11 bases between. Germline V gives CDR1 MNHEY, CDR2 SVGAGI. This chain's CDR3 is CASSPLDNNEQFF. CDR3 DNA: TGTGCCAGCAGCCCACTAGACAACAATGAGCAGTTCTTC.